The 18 T cell receptor beta chains below all came from one sample that was sequenced in a study of control samples from healthy donors and cancer patients. The repertoire was sequenced with immunoSEQ multiplex PCR; TCRdb's copy has only in-frame clones and lacks some. The sample has roughly 200,000 clones, roughly nine tenths seen once. Sequencing input: blood. These receptors were obtained from a man aged 30 to 39 in good health.

This clone showed up just once. J is TRBJ1-6 and V is TRBV6-6; TRBD1 might be the D (5 bases). There are 16 residues in the CDR3. Between the trimmed V and J ends, which lost 0 bases and 7 bases, there was a span of 13 bases. Germline-derived CDR1 and CDR2 are MNHNY and SVGAGI (reference sequence). The CDR3 DNA reads TGTGCCAGCAGTTACTCGAGTAGGGGTTTGAATTCACCCCTCCACTTT. Residues: CASSYSSRGLNSPLHF.

The chain couples TRBV24-1 to TRBJ2-3; possibly TRBD1 for D (5 bases). The germline V gene has CDR1 KGHDR and CDR2 SFDVKD. The CDR3 runs 16 residues. The V gene lost 1 base and the J gene lost 7 bases, with 17 bases spanning the gap. The CDR3 is CATSDFAGNGRNTQYF. CDR3 nucleotides: TGTGCCACCAGTGATTTTGCAGGGAATGGCAGGAATACGCAGTATTTT.

The chain joins TRBV12-3 or TRBV12-4 to TRBJ1-5; no definite D call. V was cut by 3 bases and J by 9 bases, with 9 bases left in between. The CDR3 covers 12 residues. CDR3 sequence: CASSLSTGPQHF. In DNA, the CDR3 is TGTGCCAGCAGTTTGAGTACCGGGCCCCAGCATTTT.

The chain combines TRBV5-6 with TRBJ2-7; the D call may be TRBD1 or TRBD2 (6 bases each). This CDR3 region has 15 residues. Germline CDR1 is SGHDT and CDR2 is YYEEEE. Trimming shortened V by 4 bases and J by 0 bases, and 14 bases separated the two germline ends. In DNA form, the CDR3 reads TGTGCCAGCAGCCTTTTTGGGGGGCCCTCCTACGAGCAGTACTTC. Protein sequence: CASSLFGGPSYEQYF.

CDR3 amino acids: CASRTGGGNTIYF. DNA for the CDR3: TGTGCCAGCCGGACAGGGGGAGGAAACACCATATATTTT. The chain uses TRBV2 and TRBJ1-3; 10 bases map to TRBD1. The CDR3 is made up of 13 amino acids. J lost 4 bases, V lost 8 bases, and 2 bases had no gene match. Looked up from germline, CDR1 is SNHLY and CDR2 is FYNNEI.

This chain connects TRBV7-2 to TRBJ1-6, with 10 bases identical to TRBD1. This CDR3 comprises 14 residues. The J segment lost 10 bases and the V segment lost 6 bases, leaving 6 bases of the junction unmatched. Germline V gene sequence: CDR1 SGHTA, CDR2 FQGNSA. The CDR3 here is CASRMTGGGSPLHF. As DNA, the CDR3 is TGTGCCAGCAGAATGACAGGGGGCGGGTCACCCCTCCACTTT.

J is TRBJ1-4 and V is TRBV6-1, with a possible D match to TRBD1 (6 bases). The V gene lost 1 base and the J gene lost 8 bases, with 11 bases spanning the gap. The CDR3 runs 14 residues. The germline V gene encodes CDR1 MNHNS and CDR2 SASEGT. The CDR3 DNA is TGTGCCAGCAGTGAAGGGGGGGCCCGCGAAAAACTGTTTTTT. This translates into CASSEGGAREKLFF.

This clone was counted once. The V gene is TRBV19, the J gene TRBJ2-3; a weak D match, TRBD1 (6 bases). Germline V gene data show CDR1 as LNHDA and CDR2 as SQIVND (reference sequence). CDR3 length equals 12 residues. The germline V and J ends were trimmed by 6 bases and 4 bases, with 8 bases remaining between them. The CDR3 DNA reads as TGTGCCAGTAGGGGGACATCAGATACGCAGTATTTT. Its protein product is CASRGTSDTQYF.

The gene calls are TRBV5-8 and TRBJ1-5, with TRBD1 identical over 10 bases. Unmatched junction bases numbered 7, after V lost 0 bases and J lost 4 bases. The CDR3 is made up of 17 amino acids. CDR1 is SGHTS and CDR2 is YDEGEE in the germline V gene. This CDR3 is CASSLGQGAFSNQPQHF. DNA of the CDR3: TGTGCCAGCAGCTTGGGACAGGGGGCTTTCTCAAATCAGCCCCAGCATTTT.

J is TRBJ1-5 and V is TRBV21-1. TRBV21-1 is labeled a pseudogene. This CDR3 has 13 amino acids. Written as DNA, the CDR3 is TGTGCCAGGAGGGGGGCAGCCGTACAGCCCCAGCATTTT. Encoded protein: CARRGAAVQPQHF.

This sequence joins TRBV3-1 (or the pseudogene TRBV3-2) and TRBJ2-7; maybe TRBD2 (5 bases). The CDR3 length is 15 residues. CDR1 is LGHDT, CDR2 YNNKEL, per germline (reference sequence). Trimming left V 0 bases short and J 5 bases short, with 14 bases between. This CDR3 reads CASSQDSASSNEQYF. CDR3 nucleotides: TGTGCCAGCAGCCAAGATTCGGCTAGCAGCAACGAGCAGTACTTC.

Notes on this clone: The same CDR3 arises from other DNA sequences in this sample as well. The genes are TRBV25-1 and TRBJ2-7; 11 nucleotides agree with TRBD2. The CDR3 spans 16 residues. The ends lost 1 base at V and 4 bases at J; junction bases unmatched: 6. In germline, CDR1 is MGHDK, CDR2 SYGVNS. The chain's CDR3 is CASSELAGLAEYEQYF. In nucleotides, the CDR3 is TGTGCCAGCAGTGAATTGGCGGGACTAGCGGAGTACGAGCAGTACTTC.

The chain uses TRBV19 and TRBJ2-2; D uncertain. CDR3 size: 14 residues. The germline gives CDR1 LNHDA, CDR2 SQIVND (reference sequence). The ends were cut back, 2 bases at V and 7 bases at J, with 11 bases in the middle. The CDR3 protein is CASSISKGGGELFF. The DNA of the CDR3 is TGTGCCAGTAGTATATCAAAGGGTGGCGGGGAGCTGTTTTTT.

This rearrangement joins TRBV19 to TRBJ1-2; D perhaps matches TRBD1 (5 bases). The CDR3 is 16 residues long. Germline loops: CDR1 LNHDA, CDR2 SQIVND (reference sequence). The V gene lost 6 bases and the J gene lost 7 bases, with 24 bases spanning the gap. The CDR3 sequence: CASSGAGTAFGTGYTF. For the CDR3, the DNA is TGTGCCAGTAGCGGGGCCGGGACCGCCTTCGGGACTGGCTACACCTTC.

CDR3 nucleotide sequence: TGTGCCATCGGGGGGAGGGAGGCCGGGAACACTGAAGCTTTCTTT. Encoded protein: CAIGGREAGNTEAFF. The J gene is TRBJ1-1, the V gene TRBV10-3; TRBD1 might be the D (5 bases). This CDR3 comprises 15 residues. With 8 bases removed from V and 1 base from J, the gap between germline ends came to 17 bases. The germline V gene has CDR1 ENHRY and CDR2 SYGVKD.

The chain joins TRBV10-2 to TRBJ1-2; TRBD1 might be the D (5 bases). From germline, CDR1 is WSHSY and CDR2 SAAADI. This CDR3 contains 13 residues. V was pared by 6 bases and J by 7 bases, with 15 bases between. The CDR3 bases are TGCGCCAGCAGAGGGGCGTCTACGATTGGCTACACCTTC. Translation gives CASRGASTIGYTF.

V usage is TRBV6-5 and J usage is TRBJ2-3; 7 nucleotides line up with TRBD1. Germline lookup yields CDR1 MNHEY and CDR2 SVGAGI. Trimming at V came to 7 bases and at J to 0 bases, leaving 7 bases not matched to a gene. The CDR3 totals 15 residues. CDR3 residues: CASIKGQASTDTQYF. The CDR3 DNA is TGTGCCAGCATAAAAGGACAGGCTAGCACAGATACGCAGTATTTT.

A word on this clone: At one boundary the junction diverges from the germline segment, which might be a read error. The V and J genes are TRBV11-2 and TRBJ2-2; tentative D call: TRBD1 (6 bases). Germline loops: CDR1 SGHAT, CDR2 FQNNGV. CDR3 length equals 17 residues. CDR3 in amino acids: CASTLPLRGRGTGELFF. CDR3 sequence (DNA): TGTGCCAGCACCTTACCCCTCAGGGGTAGGGGCACCGGGGAGCTGTTTTTT.